These 18 T cell receptor beta chains originate from one sample sequenced in a study of blood T cell repertoires in COVID-19. The method was immunoSEQ multiplex PCR; TCRdb's version includes in-frame clones alone and lacks a portion of them. The sample has 14,000 to 15,000 clones, roughly 92% seen once. The sample was peripheral blood. These receptors all stem from a human donor with active COVID-19. The donor label of this sample is uncertain.

The V call is TRBV10-1, the J call TRBJ2-7; TRBD2 matches at 7 bases. This CDR3 has 15 residues. V lost 2 bases to trimming and J lost 2 bases; unmatched junction nucleotides: 6. Looked up from germline, CDR1 is WNHNN and CDR2 is SYGVQD (reference sequence). The CDR3 DNA reads as TGCGCCAGCAGTGAGGTCGGGCTAGCGGCCTACGAGCAGTACTTC. Protein product: CASSEVGLAAYEQYF.

V usage is TRBV19 and J usage is TRBJ2-2; unclear D gene. The CDR3 is 14 residues long. Germline V lookup: CDR1 LNHDA, CDR2 SQIVND (reference sequence). V lost 7 bases, J lost 0 bases, and 9 bases lay in between. The CDR3 loop is CASILKPNTGELFF. CDR3 DNA: TGTGCCAGTATCCTTAAGCCGAACACCGGGGAGCTGTTTTTT. Full variable domain (remainder filled in from reference TRBV19 and TRBJ2-2): DGGITQSPKYLFRKEGQNVTLSCEQNLNHDAMYWYRQDPGQGLRLIYYSQIVNDFQKGDIAEGYSVSREKKESFPLTVTSAQKNPTAFYLCASILKPNTGELFFGEGSRLTVL.

This rearrangement joins TRBV6-5 to TRBJ2-7, with 7 bases aligning to TRBD1. V dropped 9 bases and J dropped 3; count of bases not matched to a gene: 11. The CDR3 contains 14 residues. Germline CDR1 MNHEY, CDR2 SVGAGI. The CDR3 DNA follows: TGTGCCAGTAGCAAGACAGGGAATGTCTACGAGCAGTACTTC. This sequence encodes CASSKTGNVYEQYF.

This clone occurred once. V usage is TRBV5-1 and J usage is TRBJ2-5; perhaps TRBD2 as D (6 bases). Germline loops: CDR1 SGHRS, CDR2 YFSETQ. Trimming cost V 0 bases and J 1 base, with 7 bases left between them. CDR3 length: 14 amino acids. The CDR3 loop reads CASSLAGVQETQYF. The CDR3, as DNA: TGCGCCAGCAGCTTGGCGGGGGTCCAAGAGACCCAGTACTTC. Looking up the rest from reference TRBV5-1 and TRBJ2-5 gives the full variable domain: KAGVTQTPRYLIKTRGQQVTLSCSPISGHRSVSWYQQTPGQGLQFLFEYFSETQRNKGNFPGRFSGRQFSNSRSEMNVSTLELGDSALYLCASSLAGVQETQYFGPGTRLLVL.

This chain uses TRBV5-5 with TRBJ1-5; 8 bases agree with TRBD1. The V gene end was trimmed by 4 bases and the J gene end by 6 bases; junction bases not matched to a gene: 9. CDR3 length: 15 residues. CDR1 is SGHKS and CDR2 is YYEKEE in the germline V gene (reference sequence). The CDR3 DNA reads as TGTGCCAGCAGCACGACAGGGGATTGGGTTCAGCCCCAGCATTTT. Amino acid sequence: CASSTTGDWVQPQHF.

To note about this clone: The same CDR3 also results from other DNA sequences found in this sample. The chain links TRBV5-1 to TRBJ2-5, with 8 bases identical to TRBD2. This CDR3 spans 13 amino acids. J gave up 4 bases and V 3 bases, and 2 bases lay outside the gene matches. In germline, CDR1 is SGHRS, CDR2 YFSETQ. CDR3 coding DNA: TGCGCCAGCAGCTCGGGGGGGCGAGAGACCCAGTACTTC. This codes for CASSSGGRETQYF.

The chain is built from TRBV10-2 and TRBJ2-2; weak D call: TRBD2 (5 bases). CDR3 length: 16 residues. Germline V gene data show CDR1 as WSHSY and CDR2 as SAAADI. Between the trimmed V and J ends, which lost 2 bases and 0 bases, there was a span of 10 bases. In DNA form, the CDR3 reads TGCGCCAGCAGTGAGGGCTTCGGGACGAACACCGGGGAGCTGTTTTTT. Protein: CASSEGFGTNTGELFF.

The J gene is TRBJ1-5, the V gene TRBV29-1; no definite D call. Trimming cost V 4 bases and J 2 bases, with 12 bases left between them. CDR1 is SQVTM, CDR2 ANQGSEA, per germline. This CDR3 has 14 amino acids. CDR3 amino acids: CSVASGLGNQPQHF. In nucleotides, the CDR3 is TGCAGCGTTGCATCGGGGTTGGGCAATCAGCCCCAGCATTTT.

The chain joins TRBV5-8 to TRBJ1-1; no clear D. The germline gives CDR1 SGHTS, CDR2 YDEGEE. The CDR3 has 20 residues. V was trimmed by 0 bases and J by 5 bases, leaving 29 bases between them. DNA for the CDR3: TGTGCCAGCAGCTTGGCCGTGGTACCAGGCTTGACACTAGGAGGGACTGAAGCTTTCTTT. Amino acid sequence: CASSLAVVPGLTLGGTEAFF.

This rearrangement joins TRBV28 to TRBJ2-7, with a possible D match to TRBD1 (6 bases). Germline CDR1 is MDHEN and CDR2 is SYDVKM. V was trimmed by 5 bases and J by 3 bases, leaving 14 bases between them. CDR3 length: 14 residues. The CDR3 protein is CASSIVDRSYEQYF. The CDR3, as DNA: TGTGCCAGCAGTATAGTGGACAGAAGCTACGAGCAGTACTTC.

Note on this clone: A read error may produce the germline difference seen at one junction end. In DNA form, the CDR3 reads TGTGCCAGCAGCCAAGTTGCTAGCGGGGCCTATAATGAGCAGTTCTTC. Residues: CASSQVASGAYNEQFF. V is TRBV3-1 (or the pseudogene TRBV3-2) and J is TRBJ2-1; 9 positions match TRBD2. The CDR3 has 16 amino acids. Germline CDR1 is LGHDT and CDR2 is YNNKEL (reference sequence).

The chain has TRBV7-9 and TRBJ2-1; D perhaps matches TRBD2 (6 bases). Germline loops: CDR1 SEHNR, CDR2 FQNEAQ (reference sequence). Trimming removed 5 bases from V and 3 bases from J, with 14 bases in between. The CDR3 is made up of 15 amino acids. Written as DNA, the CDR3 is TGTGCCAGCAGCACTCGGGAGAAGATCTACAATGAGCAGTTCTTC. Amino acid sequence: CASSTREKIYNEQFF.

The count of this clone is one. The genes are TRBV5-5 and TRBJ2-3, with D possibly being TRBD1 (6 bases). The V gene's germline CDR1 is SGHKS and CDR2 YYEKEE (reference sequence). V lost 1 base to trimming and J lost 3 bases, with 9 bases between them. The CDR3 totals 14 residues. The CDR3 loop is CASSLSGETDTQYF. In nucleotides, the CDR3 is TGTGCCAGCAGCTTGTCAGGGGAGACAGATACGCAGTATTTT.

The rearrangement links TRBV9 to TRBJ1-1; D is ambiguous. Per germline, CDR1 SGDLS and CDR2 YYNGEE. Trimming left V 0 bases short and J 2 bases short, with 5 bases between. This CDR3 has 13 amino acids. The CDR3 coding sequence is TGTGCCAGCAGCGTAGAGCCTAACACTGAAGCTTTCTTT. This encodes CASSVEPNTEAFF.

CDR3 loop: CASSLGGDNEQFF. For the CDR3, the DNA is TGTGCCAGCAGCTTGGGAGGAGACAATGAGCAGTTCTTC. V is TRBV5-5 and J is TRBJ2-1; D call uncertain. Germline assignment: CDR1 SGHKS and CDR2 YYEKEE (reference sequence). V shed 0 bases and J shed 5 bases, with 6 bases lying between them. The CDR3 is 13 amino acids.

The chain joins TRBV6-2 or TRBV6-3 to TRBJ2-1; possible D gene TRBD2, 6 bases. Per germline, CDR1 MNHEY and CDR2 SVGEGT. V was pared by 6 bases and J by 8 bases, with 29 bases between. This CDR3 comprises 18 residues. Here the CDR3 reads CASSPELWRVWDFDEQFF. CDR3 nucleotides: TGTGCCAGCAGCCCGGAACTTTGGCGAGTGTGGGACTTTGATGAGCAGTTCTTC.

This chain links TRBV2 with TRBJ2-1; 15 bases agree with TRBD2. From germline, CDR1 is SNHLY and CDR2 FYNNEI. This CDR3 has 20 amino acids. V lost 5 bases to trimming and J lost 0 bases; unmatched junction nucleotides: 11. The CDR3 sequence is CASSRTSGRAAASSYNEQFF. In DNA, the CDR3 is TGTGCCAGCAGTAGGACTAGCGGGAGGGCCGCGGCCAGCTCCTACAATGAGCAGTTCTTC.

The chain employs TRBV15 and TRBJ2-7; D uncertain. Germline V gene sequence: CDR1 LNHNV, CDR2 YYDKDF (reference sequence). This CDR3 comprises 16 residues. V lost 4 bases, J lost 7 bases, and 23 bases lay in between. CDR3 in amino acids: CATSTRGTDPPREQYF. CDR3 DNA sequence: TGTGCCACCAGCACCCGCGGAACGGATCCCCCGAGGGAGCAGTACTTC.